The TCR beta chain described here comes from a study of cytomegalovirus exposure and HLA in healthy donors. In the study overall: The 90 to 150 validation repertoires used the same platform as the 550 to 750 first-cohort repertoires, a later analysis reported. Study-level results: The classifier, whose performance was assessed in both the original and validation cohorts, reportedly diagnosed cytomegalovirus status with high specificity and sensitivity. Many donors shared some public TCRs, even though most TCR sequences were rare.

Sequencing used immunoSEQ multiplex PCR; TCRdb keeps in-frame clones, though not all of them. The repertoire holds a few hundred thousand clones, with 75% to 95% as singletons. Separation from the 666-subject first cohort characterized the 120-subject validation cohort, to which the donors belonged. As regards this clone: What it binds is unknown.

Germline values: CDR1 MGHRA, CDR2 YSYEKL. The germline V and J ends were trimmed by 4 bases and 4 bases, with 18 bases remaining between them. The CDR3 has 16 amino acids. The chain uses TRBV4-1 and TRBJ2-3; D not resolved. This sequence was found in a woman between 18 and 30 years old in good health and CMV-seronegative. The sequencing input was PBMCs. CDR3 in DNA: TGCGCCAGCAGCCCACTCCGTCCAGCGTCCCCAGATACGCAGTATTTT. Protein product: CASSPLRPASPDTQYF.